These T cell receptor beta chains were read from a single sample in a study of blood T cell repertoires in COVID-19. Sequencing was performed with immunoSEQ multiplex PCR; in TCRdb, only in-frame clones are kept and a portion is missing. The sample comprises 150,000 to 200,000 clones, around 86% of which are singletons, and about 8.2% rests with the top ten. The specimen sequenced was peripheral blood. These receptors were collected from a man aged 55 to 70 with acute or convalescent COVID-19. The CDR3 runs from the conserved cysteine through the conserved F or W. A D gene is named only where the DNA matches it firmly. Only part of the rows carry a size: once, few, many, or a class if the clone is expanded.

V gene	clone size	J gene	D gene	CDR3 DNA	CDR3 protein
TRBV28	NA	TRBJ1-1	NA	TGTGCCAGCAGTTCCTCCGGACAGACCTCGAGCCCGTTT	CASSSSGQTSSPF
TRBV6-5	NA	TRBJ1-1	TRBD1	TGTGCCAGCTTTTACAGGGGGGTAGGCACTGAAGCTTTCTTT	CASFYRGVGTEAFF
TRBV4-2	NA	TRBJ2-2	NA	TGTGCCAGCAGCCAAGATACAGCGAACACCGGGGAGCTGTTTTTT	CASSQDTANTGELFF
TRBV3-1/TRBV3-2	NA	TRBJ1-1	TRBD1	TGTGCCAGCAGCCCGACAGGGGCCTACGTTGAAGCTTTCTTT	CASSPTGAYVEAFF
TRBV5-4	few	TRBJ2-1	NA	TGTGCCAGCAGCTTGGCAGGCCGTGATGAGCAGTTCTTC	CASSLAGRDEQFF
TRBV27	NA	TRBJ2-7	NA	TGTGCCAGCAGTTTTGGCGGGACCTACGAGCAGTACTTC	CASSFGGTYEQYF
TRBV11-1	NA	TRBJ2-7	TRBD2	TGTGCCAGCAGCTGGACTAGCGGGAATTACGAGCAGTACTTC	CASSWTSGNYEQYF
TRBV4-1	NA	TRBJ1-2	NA	TGCGCCAGCAGCCAGGGCCCGGGGGGTGGCTACACCTTC	CASSQGPGGGYTF
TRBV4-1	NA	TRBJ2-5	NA	TGCGCCAGCAGCCAAGATCGTGCGTTGGCCCAGTACTTC	CASSQDRALAQYF
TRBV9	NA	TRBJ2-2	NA	TGTGCCAGCCGCCGGGAGTCAAACACCGGGGAGCTGTTTTTT	CASRRESNTGELFF
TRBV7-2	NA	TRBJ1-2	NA	TGTGCCAGCAGCCCCTTGGCTTCCTCTAACTATGGCTACACCTTC	CASSPLASSNYGYTF
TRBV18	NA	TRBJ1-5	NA	TGTGCCAGCTCACGGCAGGGGAGGGAGCCCCAGCATTTT	CASSRQGREPQHF
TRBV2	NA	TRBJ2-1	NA	TGTGCCAGCAGCTCCCAGGGATCCTACAATGAGCAGTTCTTC	CASSSQGSYNEQFF
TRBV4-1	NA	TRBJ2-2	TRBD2	TGCGCCAGCAGACGGGAGGTCGGGACCGGGGAGCTGTTTTTT	CASRREVGTGELFF
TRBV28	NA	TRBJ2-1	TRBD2	TGTGCCAGCATCCAATCTGCGGGGGGGAGAAATGAGCAGTTCTTC	CASIQSAGGRNEQFF
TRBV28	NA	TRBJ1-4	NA	TGTGCCAGCAGTTTATTAGCGACATCAACTAATGAAAAACTGTTTTTT	CASSLLATSTNEKLFF
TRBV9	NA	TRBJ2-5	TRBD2	TGTGCCAGCAATAGGGAGGGTCACCAAGAGACCCAGTACTTC	CASNREGHQETQYF
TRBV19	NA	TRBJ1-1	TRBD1	TGTGCCAGTAGTGCCGGGACAGGGGGCATTGAAGCTTTCTTT	CASSAGTGGIEAFF
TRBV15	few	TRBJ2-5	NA	TGTGCCACCAGCAGAGCAGGGGCCCAAGAGACCCAGTACTTC	CATSRAGAQETQYF
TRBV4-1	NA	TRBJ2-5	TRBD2	TGCGCCAGCAGCCAAACTAGCGGGAGAGCCCAAGAGACCCAGTACTTC	CASSQTSGRAQETQYF
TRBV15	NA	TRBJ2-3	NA	TGTGCCACCAGCAGAGATGGGCAGGGGTTTCGGGCGCAGTATTTT	CATSRDGQGFRAQYF
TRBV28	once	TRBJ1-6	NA	TGTGCCAGCTACAAAGTGGACAGTAAGAATTCACCCCTCCACTTT	CASYKVDSKNSPLHF
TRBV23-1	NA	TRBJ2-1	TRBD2	TGCGCCAGCAGTCATCCAACCGGGACTAGGGGGAATGAGCAGTTCTTC	CASSHPTGTRGNEQFF
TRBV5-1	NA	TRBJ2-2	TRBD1	TGCGCCAGCAGCTTGGCGGGGACAGGGGCGAACACCGGGGAGCTGTTTTTT	CASSLAGTGANTGELFF
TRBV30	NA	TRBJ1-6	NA	TGTGCCTGGAGTGTGTCAGGCCGTTCACCCCTCCACTTT	CAWSVSGRSPLHF
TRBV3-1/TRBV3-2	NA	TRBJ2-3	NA	TGTGCCAGCAGCCCAGGGCCCCAAAGCCTGTATTTT	CASSPGPQSLYF
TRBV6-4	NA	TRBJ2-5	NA	TGTGCCAGCAGTCAGAACAGCGGGGAGACCCAGTACTTC	CASSQNSGETQYF
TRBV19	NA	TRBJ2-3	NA	TGTGCCAGTAGTATCCAAGTATCAGGAGATACGCAGTATTTT	CASSIQVSGDTQYF
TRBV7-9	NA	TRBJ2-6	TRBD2	TGTGCCAGCAGCGGACCGGAGCGGGACCACTCTGGGGCCAACGTCCTGACTTTC	CASSGPERDHSGANVLTF
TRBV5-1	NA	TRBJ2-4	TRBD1	TGCGCCAGCAGCCCCACAGGGGGCTCGCCCAAAAACATTCAGTACTTC	CASSPTGGSPKNIQYF
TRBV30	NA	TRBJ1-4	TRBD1	TGTGCCTGGAGCCGGGACAGGGCTGCAACTAATGAAAAACTGTTTTTT	CAWSRDRAATNEKLFF
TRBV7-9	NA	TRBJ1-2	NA	TGTGCCAGCAGCAGCCGAACTCGCGGCTACACCTTC	CASSSRTRGYTF
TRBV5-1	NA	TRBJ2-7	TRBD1	TGCGCCAGCAGCTTGGTCCCGGGACAGGGAAACGAGCAGTACTTC	CASSLVPGQGNEQYF
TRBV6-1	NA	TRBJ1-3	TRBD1	TGTGCCAGCAGTGAACGGGGGTGGACAGGTGGAAACACCATATATTTT	CASSERGWTGGNTIYF
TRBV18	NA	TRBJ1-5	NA	TGTGCCAGCTCCCCCGGTGGGGGGGGGCCTCAGCCCCAGCATTTT	CASSPGGGGPQPQHF
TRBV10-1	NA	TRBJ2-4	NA	TGCGCCAGCAGTGAGTCGACCTCTCGGGGAAACATTCAGTACTTC	CASSESTSRGNIQYF
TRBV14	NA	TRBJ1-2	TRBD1	TGTGCCGTCAACAGGGGACGAGGCTATGGCTACACCTTC	CAVNRGRGYGYTF
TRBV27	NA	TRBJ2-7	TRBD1	TGTGCCAGCAGCCTGGACAGGTCCTACGAGCAGTACTTC	CASSLDRSYEQYF
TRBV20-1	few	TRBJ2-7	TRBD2	TGCAGTGCTAGTTGGACTAGCGCTACCTACGAGCAGTACTTC	CSASWTSATYEQYF
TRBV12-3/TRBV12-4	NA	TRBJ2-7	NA	TGTGCCAGCAGTCTGGGGGGAGTGCCAAGGCAGTACTTC	CASSLGGVPRQYF
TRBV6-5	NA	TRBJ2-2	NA	TGTGCCAGCAGGGAGTATAACACCGGGGAGCTGTTTTTT	CASREYNTGELFF
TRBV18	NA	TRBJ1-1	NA	TGTGCCAGCTCACCGGAAATGCGGGACGGTGAAGCTTTCTTT	CASSPEMRDGEAFF
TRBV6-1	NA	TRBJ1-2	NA	TGTGCCAGCAGTGAAGCAATGGTAGTGATAAACTATGGCTACACCTTC	CASSEAMVVINYGYTF
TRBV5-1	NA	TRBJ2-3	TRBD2	TGCGCCAGCAGCCGGGAGACACTGGCTAGCGGGGCGGGGGTTACGCAGTATTTT	CASSRETLASGAGVTQYF
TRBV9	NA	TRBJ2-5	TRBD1	TGTGCCAGCAGCTACTCACAGGGGAAAGAGACCCAGTACTTC	CASSYSQGKETQYF
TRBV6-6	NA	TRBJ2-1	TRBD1	TGTGCCAGCAGTCCGACAGGGCATGAGCAGTTCTTC	CASSPTGHEQFF
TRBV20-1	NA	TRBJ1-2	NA	TGCAGTGCTAGTAGGGGAAAAGACCCGAGCACTAAGGGCTACACCTTC	CSASRGKDPSTKGYTF
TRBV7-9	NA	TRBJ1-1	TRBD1	TGTGCCAGCAGCGCAGGGGGGAGAGGCACTGAAGCTTTCTTT	CASSAGGRGTEAFF
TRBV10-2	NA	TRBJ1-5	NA	TGCGCCAGCAGTACGGGGTTTATCGACCAGCCCCAGCATTTT	CASSTGFIDQPQHF
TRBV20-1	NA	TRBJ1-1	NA	TGCAGTGCCAGATTCGGCAGGGGAGCTTTCTTT	CSARFGRGAFF
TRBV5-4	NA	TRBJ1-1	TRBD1	TGTGCCAGCAGCGGTAGACAGGGGGCTCTAGACACTGAAGCTTTCTTT	CASSGRQGALDTEAFF
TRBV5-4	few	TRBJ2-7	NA	TGTGCCAGCGGTTCTGAACAGGGACGGTACGAGCAGTACTTC	CASGSEQGRYEQYF